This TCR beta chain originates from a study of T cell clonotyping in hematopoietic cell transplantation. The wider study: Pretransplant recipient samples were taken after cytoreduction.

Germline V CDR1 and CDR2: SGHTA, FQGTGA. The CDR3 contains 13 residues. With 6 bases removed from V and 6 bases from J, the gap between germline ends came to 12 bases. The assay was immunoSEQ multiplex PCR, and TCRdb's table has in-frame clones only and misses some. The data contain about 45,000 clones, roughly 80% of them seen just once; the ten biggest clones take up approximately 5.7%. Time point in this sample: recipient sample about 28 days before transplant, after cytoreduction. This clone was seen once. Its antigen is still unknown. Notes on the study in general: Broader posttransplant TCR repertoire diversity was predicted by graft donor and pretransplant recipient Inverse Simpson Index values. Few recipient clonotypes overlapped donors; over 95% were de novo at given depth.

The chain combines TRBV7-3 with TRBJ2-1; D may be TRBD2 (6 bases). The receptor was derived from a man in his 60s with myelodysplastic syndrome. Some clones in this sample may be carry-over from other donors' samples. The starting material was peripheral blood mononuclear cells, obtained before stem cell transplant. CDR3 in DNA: TGTGCCAGCAGGGCGGGACCCCCCAATGAGCAGTTCTTC. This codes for CASRAGPPNEQFF.